A selection of T cell receptor beta chains follows, all from one sample in a study of blood T cell repertoires in COVID-19. The protocol was immunoSEQ multiplex PCR, while the TCRdb copy is restricted to in-frame clones and leaves out a portion. The repertoire includes over 130,000 clones, roughly 80% of them detected once, and less than 5% sits in the top ten. The sequenced sample consisted of peripheral blood. These receptors all come from a woman older than 75 with acute or convalescent COVID-19. Both conserved end residues are part of each CDR3. D genes are given only for firm matches. Rows may omit the clone size; those that give it use once, few, many or a size class.

d_call j_call v_call clone_size cdr3_nt cdr3_aa
- TRBJ1-1 TRBV24-1 - TGTGCCACCAAGAACCCCCCGGCAGGCCGTGGGCCGATGGCTTTCTTT CATKNPPAGRGPMAFF
TRBD2 TRBJ2-1 TRBV28 - TGTGCCAGCAGTTTATGGCGGGAGGGCCGGTTGAATGAGCAGTTCTTC CASSLWREGRLNEQFF
TRBD1 TRBJ2-5 TRBV19 - TGTGCCAGTAGTATTGCGGTGACAGGGGGTTACCAAGAGACCCAGTACTTC CASSIAVTGGYQETQYF
TRBD1 TRBJ2-7 TRBV2 few TGTGCCAGCCAGACAGGGGGCCCCTACGAGCAGTACTTC CASQTGGPYEQYF
- TRBJ1-2 TRBV23-1 - TGCGCCAGCAGTCAAAAACGGGAGGGATTGCGCTATGGCTACACCTTC CASSQKREGLRYGYTF
- TRBJ2-7 TRBV11-2 - TGTGCCAGCAGCCTACAACGGGACATCACCCCCTACGAGCAGTACTTC CASSLQRDITPYEQYF
- TRBJ2-1 TRBV24-1 - TGTGCCACCAGTGGGTCACTAGACAATGAGCAGTTCTTC CATSGSLDNEQFF
- TRBJ1-4 TRBV28 - TGTGCCAGCAGTTTATTAGCAGAACCTAACGATATGGAAAAACTGTTTTTT CASSLLAEPNDMEKLFF
TRBD1 TRBJ1-1 TRBV19 - TGTGCCAGTAGTAAGGGACAGGGGTTGAACACTGAAGCTTTCTTT CASSKGQGLNTEAFF
TRBD1 TRBJ1-1 TRBV6-5 few TGTGCCAGCAGGGACAGGGGTTATTCGGAAGCTTTCTTT CASRDRGYSEAFF
- TRBJ1-2 TRBV5-1 - TGCGCCAGCAGCATGGCGGGTGACTATGGCTACACCTTC CASSMAGDYGYTF
TRBD1 TRBJ1-5 TRBV28 - TGTGCCAGCAGTTTCCCCCTCACCCTTGACAGGGGTTTTCAGCCCCAGCATTTT CASSFPLTLDRGFQPQHF
TRBD2 TRBJ2-1 TRBV7-8 - TGTGCCAGCAGCTCGGGGGGTTGGAGCTCCTACAATGAGCAGTTCTTC CASSSGGWSSYNEQFF
TRBD2 TRBJ2-5 TRBV30 - TGTGCCTTTCAATCGGAGGGGAGGGGCCGTGAGACCCAGTACTTC CAFQSEGRGRETQYF
- TRBJ1-3 TRBV2 once TGTGCCAGCAGTGAAAACAGGTACTCTGGAAACACCATATATTTT CASSENRYSGNTIYF
- TRBJ2-2 TRBV6-2/TRBV6-3 - TGTGCCAGCAGCCCCTTCGCGAACACCGGGGAGCTGTTTTTT CASSPFANTGELFF
- TRBJ2-3 TRBV27 - TGTGCCAGCAGTCCCTCCTTCAGCACGCAGGGGTCGCAGTATTTT CASSPSFSTQGSQYF
TRBD1 TRBJ1-4 TRBV19 - TGTGCCAGGCTGCAGGGGGCATGGGAAAAACTGTTTTTT CARLQGAWEKLFF
TRBD2 TRBJ2-7 TRBV7-9 - TGTGCCAGCAGCCCGACAATCCTAGGACTAGCGGGAGAGTCCTACGAGCAGTACTTC CASSPTILGLAGESYEQYF
TRBD2 TRBJ2-7 TRBV24-1 few TGTGCCACCAGTGCTCTACTAGCGGGGGGCCCCTACGAGCAGTACTTC CATSALLAGGPYEQYF
- TRBJ2-5 TRBV21-1 once TGTGCTGGGGCCAATCCGTACCAAGAGACCCAGTACTTC CAGANPYQETQYF
- TRBJ2-3 TRBV3-1/TRBV3-2 once TGTGCCAGCAGCCAAGATTACCTCGCGGATACGCAGTATTTT CASSQDYLADTQYF
TRBD1 TRBJ1-2 TRBV28 - TGTGCCAGCAAGTTTAAGGGACAGATAATCACTAACTATGGCTACACCTTC CASKFKGQIITNYGYTF
- TRBJ1-3 TRBV3-1/TRBV3-2 - TGTGCCAGCAGCCCCACCCTAGGACAGATCGGAAACACCATATATTTT CASSPTLGQIGNTIYF
- TRBJ1-2 TRBV28 - TGTGCCAGCATGACAGGTTCTTATGGCTACACCTTC CASMTGSYGYTF
TRBD2 TRBJ2-1 TRBV5-1 few TGCGCCAGCAGCTTGGATAGTTCAGGTGCTAGCGGGCTGGGTGAGCAGTTCTTC CASSLDSSGASGLGEQFF
TRBD1 TRBJ1-2 TRBV13 - TGTGCCAGCAGCTCGACAGGGGTCTCTTCTGGCTACACCTTC CASSSTGVSSGYTF
TRBD1 TRBJ2-7 TRBV7-2 - TGTGCCAGCAGCTTTGGACAGGGCGTTGCGGAGCAGTACTTC CASSFGQGVAEQYF
- TRBJ1-5 TRBV6-5 - TGTGCCAGCAGCGTCTTATCGTATCAGCCCCAGCATTTT CASSVLSYQPQHF
TRBD1 TRBJ1-2 TRBV7-9 - TGTGCCAGCAGCTCGAGGGGGCCAGGAATCTATGGCTACACCTTC CASSSRGPGIYGYTF
- TRBJ1-5 TRBV10-2 - TGCGCCAGCAGTGCAAATGATCAGCCCCAGCATTTT CASSANDQPQHF
- TRBJ2-1 TRBV5-1 - TGCGCCAGCAGCTGGAGTTACAGGGATGGGAATGAGCAGTTCTTC CASSWSYRDGNEQFF
- TRBJ1-2 TRBV27 once TGTGCCAGCAGTCCCTCTGGGCAGCTTGGCTATGGCTACACCTTC CASSPSGQLGYGYTF
- TRBJ1-4 TRBV27 - TGTGCCAGCAGTTCGGTGCGGACTAATGAAAAACTGTTTTTT CASSSVRTNEKLFF
- TRBJ1-1 TRBV12-3/TRBV12-4 - TGTGCCAGCAGACAGGGTCAGGACACTGAAGCTTTCTTT CASRQGQDTEAFF
- TRBJ1-3 TRBV15 - TGTGCCACCAGCAGTGGTGGGGCCCTCTCTGGAAACACCATATATTTT CATSSGGALSGNTIYF
TRBD1 TRBJ2-1 TRBV5-1 - TGCGCCAGCAGCTCCGGGACAGGTACCGATGAGCAGTTCTTC CASSSGTGTDEQFF
TRBD2 TRBJ2-4 TRBV19 once TGTGCCAGTAGGGGAACTAGCGGGAACGCCCTGGATAAAAACATTCAGTACTTC CASRGTSGNALDKNIQYF
- TRBJ1-2 TRBV27 - TGTGCCAGCAGTTTAGGTTCAGGGGCTGGCTATGGCTACACCTTC CASSLGSGAGYGYTF
TRBD1 TRBJ2-5 TRBV27 - TGTGCCAGCAGAAGGACAGGGGGAGAGACCCAGTACTTC CASRRTGGETQYF
TRBD1 TRBJ2-7 TRBV30 once TGTGCCTGGAGAAGAGGGACAGGGGGCTACGAGCAGTACTTC CAWRRGTGGYEQYF
- TRBJ2-3 TRBV2 - TGTGCCAGCAGCCCAAGACTAGTTTTAGATACGCAGTATTTT CASSPRLVLDTQYF
- TRBJ1-4 TRBV15 - TGTGCCACCAGCAGAGGACGGAGTAATGAAAAACTGTTTTTT CATSRGRSNEKLFF
- TRBJ2-1 TRBV6-5 once TGTGCCAGCAGAAAAAGGCTCTCAGGGGATGAGCAGTTCTTC CASRKRLSGDEQFF
TRBD2 TRBJ2-7 TRBV30 - TGTGCCTGGGGGAAGACTAGCATCGAGCAGTACTTC CAWGKTSIEQYF
TRBD1 TRBJ1-2 TRBV2 - TGTGCCAGCAGCAACAGGGGGGCGATCTATGGCTACACCTTC CASSNRGAIYGYTF
TRBD1 TRBJ1-4 TRBV19 - TGTGCCAGTAGTATTACCGGGACAGGGGATGAAAAACTGTTTTTT CASSITGTGDEKLFF
TRBD1 TRBJ1-2 TRBV3-1/TRBV3-2 - TGTGCCAGCAGCCACAGACGGACAGGGACCTACACCTTC CASSHRRTGTYTF
- TRBJ1-1 TRBV27 - TGTGCCAGCAGTTCCTTAATTGGGGGCAGGGCGGCTTTCTTT CASSSLIGGRAAFF
- TRBJ2-7 TRBV20-1 few TGCAGTGCTAGTAGTCTCAGGGGCCACGAGCAGTACTTC CSASSLRGHEQYF